Presented here are 15 T cell receptor beta chains from one specimen sequenced in a study of blood T cell repertoires in COVID-19. Clones were sequenced by immunoSEQ multiplex PCR, and TCRdb holds only the in-frame ones, with some missing. The top ten clones hold under 2.5% of a sample with 150,000 to 200,000 clones, around nine tenths of them seen once. Sequenced sample: peripheral blood. These receptors were obtained from a man aged 65 to 79 with active or convalescent COVID-19.

The chain joins TRBV4-3 to TRBJ1-4; 12 nucleotides agree with TRBD1. The V gene end was trimmed by 3 bases and the J gene end by 7 bases; junction bases not matched to a gene: 12. Germline loops: CDR1 LGHNA, CDR2 YSLEER. The CDR3 runs to 18 residues. In nucleotides, the CDR3 is TGCGCCAGCAGCCACCTCCGGGACAGGGGGCATAAAGGTGAAAAACTGTTTTTT. It codes for CASSHLRDRGHKGEKLFF.

DNA of the CDR3: TGTGCCAGCTCACCACCGGACAGGCCCAATGAGCAGTTCTTC. Its translation: CASSPPDRPNEQFF. V gene TRBV18 combines with J gene TRBJ2-1; 7 bases fit TRBD1. Germline V gene data show CDR1 as KGHSH and CDR2 as LQKENI. The V segment lost 0 bases and the J segment 6 bases; nucleotides outside the gene matches: 2. The CDR3 is made up of 14 amino acids.

This clone was seen only once. The chain joins TRBV3-1 (or the pseudogene TRBV3-2) to TRBJ2-3; 8 positions agree with TRBD2. Germline-derived CDR1 and CDR2 are LGHDT and YNNKEL (reference sequence). V shed 0 bases, J shed 4 bases, and the junction held 6 bases outside the gene matches. The CDR3 has 16 amino acids. CDR3 in DNA: TGTGCCAGCAGCCAAGATCTAGCGGGTTGGGCAGATACGCAGTATTTT. It translates to CASSQDLAGWADTQYF.

The chain carries TRBV14 and TRBJ2-3; no clear D gene. This CDR3 has 12 residues. Germline V gives CDR1 SGHDN, CDR2 FVKESK. Trimming took 2 bases from V and 5 from J, leaving 5 bases between them. CDR3 protein: CASSQFGDTQYF. CDR3 nucleotide sequence: TGTGCCAGCAGCCAATTCGGAGATACGCAGTATTTT.

The chain has TRBV18 and TRBJ2-5; 8 nucleotides agree with TRBD1. The CDR3 totals 16 residues. The germline V gene has CDR1 KGHSH and CDR2 LQKENI. V lost 2 bases to trimming and J lost 5 bases; unmatched junction nucleotides: 10. The CDR3 is CASSPDPPGGRETQYF. CDR3 bases: TGTGCCAGCTCACCAGATCCCCCAGGGGGCCGGGAGACCCAGTACTTC.

The chain is built from TRBV23-1 and TRBJ2-5, with a weak D call TRBD2 (6 bases). TRBV23-1 is recorded as an ORF, its role being uncertain. The V end was cut by 0 bases, the J end by 3 bases, with 14 bases between. The CDR3 sequence is 16 residues long. DNA of the CDR3: TGCGCCAGCAGTCAATCTCCCTCGGGGGTAGAAGAGACCCAGTACTTC. Protein: CASSQSPSGVEETQYF.

With regard to this clone: This may arise from a read error, as a much more abundant clone is one base away. This chain joins TRBV5-1 and TRBJ1-1; D unclear. The V and J ends lost 4 bases and 0 bases respectively, with 7 bases between them. There are 13 residues in the CDR3. The germline V gene encodes CDR1 SGHRS and CDR2 YFSETQ. The CDR3 spells CASSPNMNTEAFF. The CDR3 coding sequence is TGCGCCAGCAGCCCGAACATGAACACTGAAGCTTTCTTT.

J is TRBJ2-1 and V is TRBV27, with TRBD2 matching 7 bases. The CDR3 is 14 residues long. Germline V gene sequence: CDR1 MNHEY, CDR2 SMNVEV (reference sequence). Trimming cost V 5 bases and J 6 bases; bases outside gene matches: 7. Here the CDR3 reads CASSTQTSSNEQFF. CDR3 nucleotides: TGTGCCAGCAGTACCCAGACTAGCTCCAATGAGCAGTTCTTC.

The chain joins TRBV11-2 to TRBJ2-7, with a weak D call TRBD2 (7 bases). Trimming shortened V by 2 bases and J by 4 bases, and 15 bases separated the two germline ends. The CDR3 contains 15 residues. Germline values: CDR1 SGHAT, CDR2 FQNNGV. This CDR3 is CASSLLGGRSYEQYF. Written as DNA, the CDR3 is TGTGCCAGCAGCTTACTCGGGGGGCGCTCATACGAGCAGTACTTC.

This clone has a single count. The rearrangement joins TRBV28 to TRBJ1-3, with 9 nucleotides matching TRBD1. CDR3 length: 14 amino acids. The germline gives CDR1 MDHEN, CDR2 SYDVKM. V dropped 4 bases and J dropped 3; count of bases not matched to a gene: 1. The CDR3 DNA follows: TGTGCCAGCAGTTCGACAGGGGGTGGAAACACCATATATTTT. Translation: CASSSTGGGNTIYF.

The rearrangement joins TRBV14 to TRBJ2-1; TRBD2 matches 10 bases. The CDR3 is 15 residues long. With 6 bases clipped from V and 4 bases from J, the junction kept 6 bases outside the gene matches. In germline, CDR1 is SGHDN, CDR2 FVKESK. The DNA of the CDR3 is TGTGCCAGCAGTAAAGCGGGAGGGATTTACAATGAGCAGTTCTTC. Protein sequence: CASSKAGGIYNEQFF.

The chain carries TRBV6-6 and TRBJ1-2; 10 nucleotides align to TRBD1. From germline, CDR1 is MNHNY and CDR2 SVGAGI (reference sequence). The CDR3 covers 14 residues. V was clipped by 6 bases and J by 7 bases; unmatched bases: 8. The CDR3 DNA sequence: TGTGCCAGCAGCGCCCGGGACAGGGGAAGTGGCTACACCTTC. This gives the protein CASSARDRGSGYTF.

The chain couples TRBV6-1 to TRBJ1-1; 11 bases line up with TRBD1. Per the germline V gene, CDR1 is MNHNS and CDR2 is SASEGT. The CDR3 has 17 residues. V dropped 1 base and J dropped 0; count of bases not matched to a gene: 4. The CDR3 DNA reads as TGTGCCAGCAGTGAAGTATGGGACAGGGGGGTGAACACTGAAGCTTTCTTT. Translated, it gives CASSEVWDRGVNTEAFF.

V gene TRBV11-2 combines with J gene TRBJ2-7, with a weak D call TRBD1 (5 bases). CDR1 and CDR2 (germline): SGHAT, FQNNGV. The CDR3 loop spans 14 amino acids. V was pared by 0 bases and J by 6 bases, with 12 bases between. The CDR3 region has the DNA TGTGCCAGCAGCTTAGATGGGGCATATGGCGAGCAGTACTTC. Its protein is CASSLDGAYGEQYF.

This clone came up once. The chain joins TRBV3-1 (or the pseudogene TRBV3-2) to TRBJ2-5; D not certain. This CDR3 region has 13 residues. CDR1 is LGHDT, CDR2 YNNKEL, per germline (reference sequence). The V end lost 3 bases, the J end lost 5 bases, and 10 bases lay between the germline ends. The chain's CDR3 is CASSHPPIETQYF. Here the CDR3 DNA reads TGTGCCAGCAGCCACCCCCCCATTGAGACCCAGTACTTC.